Each of the 27 T cell receptor beta chains below was sequenced from the same sample in a study of radiation and T cells in renal cell carcinoma. Time point reported: blood 2 weeks post-SBRT. Noted treatment: 15 Gy SBRT to primary tumor, nephrectomy 4 weeks later. Data came from immunoSEQ multiplex PCR; TCRdb stores just in-frame clones and leaves some out. The table includes around 60,000 clones, around 78% detected once. The sample was blood, taken from a patient whose treatment included radiotherapy and nephrectomy. The receptor source for this set is a man in his sixties with renal cell carcinoma.

In this sample, this clone turned up many times. The CDR3 sequence: CASSDGAGGTDTQYF. Written as DNA, the CDR3 is TGTGCCAGCAGTGACGGAGCGGGGGGTACAGATACGCAGTATTTT. The rearrangement joins TRBV6-4 to TRBJ2-3; 9 bases are a match to TRBD2. Germline V gives CDR1 MRHNA, CDR2 SNTAGT. The V gene end was trimmed by 2 bases and the J gene end by 3 bases; junction bases not matched to a gene: 3. This CDR3 is built from 15 residues.

This clone was seen a few times. CDR3: CASSVGAGDEKLFF. In DNA form, the CDR3 reads TGTGCCAGCAGCGTCGGGGCAGGGGATGAAAAACTGTTTTTT. The rearrangement links TRBV7-6 to TRBJ1-4; tentatively, D is TRBD1 (6 bases). There are 14 residues in the CDR3. Germline V CDR1 and CDR2: SGHVS, FNYEAQ. Trimming left V 5 bases short and J 6 bases short, with 13 bases between.

The rearrangement links TRBV7-2 to TRBJ1-1, with D hard to call. V was shortened by 2 bases and J by 4 bases, with 8 bases between the two germline ends. The CDR3 is 13 residues long. Germline V gene data show CDR1 as SGHTA and CDR2 as FQGNSA. The CDR3 region has the DNA TGTGCCAGCAGCTTAAGTAAGGCCACTGAAGCTTTCTTT. Its translation is CASSLSKATEAFF.

The rearrangement uses TRBV6-1 and TRBJ2-7; unclear D gene. The CDR3 covers 13 residues. Germline CDR1 is MNHNS and CDR2 is SASEGT. The V gene lost 6 bases and the J gene lost 1 base, with 10 bases spanning the gap. CDR3 in amino acids: CASRLTPSYEQYV. The CDR3 coding sequence is TGTGCCAGCAGGTTGACACCATCCTACGAGCAGTACGTC.

This clone was seen only a few times. The chain joins TRBV19 to TRBJ2-3; TRBD2 matches at 14 bases. V was clipped by 9 bases and J by 3 bases; unmatched bases: 2. The CDR3 is made up of 14 amino acids. From germline, CDR1 is LNHDA and CDR2 SQIVND (reference sequence). The CDR3 loop is CASRTSGGTDTQYF. As DNA, the CDR3 is TGTGCCAGCAGGACTAGCGGGGGGACAGATACGCAGTATTTT.

The V and J genes are TRBV11-3 and TRBJ2-3; TRBD2 might be the D (6 bases). This CDR3 contains 14 residues. From germline, CDR1 is SGHNT and CDR2 YENEEA. Trimming cost V 3 bases and J 4 bases, with 11 bases left between them. CDR3 nucleotide sequence: TGTGCCAGCAGCTTGGGAGGCGGGTCAGATACGCAGTATTTT. This sequence encodes CASSLGGGSDTQYF.

The chain has TRBV27 and TRBJ2-2; 8 positions agree with TRBD2. CDR3 length equals 16 residues. CDR1 and CDR2 from the germline V gene are MNHEY and SMNVEV (reference sequence). Trimming cost V 3 bases and J 3 bases; bases outside gene matches: 6. CDR3 amino acids: CASSLGSGGYTGELFF. The CDR3 bases are TGTGCCAGCAGTTTGGGTTCGGGAGGGTACACCGGGGAGCTGTTTTTT.

The V call is TRBV18, the J call TRBJ2-3, with D possibly TRBD1 on 6 matching bases. The CDR3 consists of 14 residues. Trimming shortened V by 3 bases and J by 0 bases, and 7 bases separated the two germline ends. Germline CDR1 and CDR2: KGHSH and LQKENI. The CDR3 sequence: CASSPGASTDTQYF. Written as DNA, the CDR3 is TGTGCCAGCTCACCGGGGGCGAGCACAGATACGCAGTATTTT. Based on the CDR3 plus reference TRBV18 and TRBJ2-3, the full variable domain is NAGVMQNPRHLVRRRGQEARLRCSPMKGHSHVYWYRQLPEEGLKFMVYLQKENIIDESGMPKERFSAEFPKEGPSILRIQQVVRGDSAAYFCASSPGASTDTQYFGPGTRLTVL.

This clone turned up a few times. V and J are TRBV9 and TRBJ1-1; D remains ambiguous. The V end was cut by 0 bases, the J end by 1 base, with 4 bases between. The CDR3 runs to 13 residues. Germline CDR1 reads SGDLS; CDR2 reads YYNGEE. This CDR3 reads CASSVAGNTEAFF. The DNA of the CDR3 is TGTGCCAGCAGCGTAGCAGGGAACACTGAAGCTTTCTTT.

This rearrangement joins TRBV6-5 to TRBJ2-2; TRBD1 matches 8 bases. J was trimmed by 6 bases and V by 6 bases; bases with no gene match: 6. This CDR3 has 14 residues. Germline CDR1 MNHEY, CDR2 SVGAGI. The DNA for the CDR3 is TGTGCCAGCAGGGACAGGGATCTGGCCGGGGAGCTGTTTTTT. Encoded protein: CASRDRDLAGELFF.

This clone was picked up a small number of times. The junction differs from germline at one of its ends, possibly a read error. The CDR3: CASSIAVNTDTQYF. CDR3 coding DNA: TGTGCCAGCAGCATAGCGGTAAACACAGATACGCAGTATTTT. The rearrangement joins TRBV7-2 to TRBJ2-3; the D gene is possibly TRBD2 (6 bases). This CDR3 comprises 14 residues. Looked up from germline, CDR1 is SGHTA and CDR2 is FQGNSA.

The genes are TRBV6-5 and TRBJ1-1; tentatively, D is TRBD1 (5 bases). V lost 4 bases, J lost 10 bases, and 10 bases lay in between. The CDR3 runs to 11 residues. Per the germline V gene, CDR1 is MNHEY and CDR2 is SVGAGI. CDR3 amino acids: CASSWGTGAFF. The CDR3 region has the DNA TGTGCCAGCAGTTGGGGGACGGGAGCTTTCTTT.

V usage is TRBV7-2 and J usage is TRBJ2-5, with TRBD2 matching 7 bases. CDR3 size: 15 residues. V shed 2 bases, J shed 4 bases, and the junction held 7 bases outside the gene matches. Germline CDR1 SGHTA, CDR2 FQGNSA. The CDR3 loop reads CASSLWSASGETQYF. As DNA, the CDR3 is TGTGCCAGCAGCTTATGGTCAGCTAGCGGAGAGACCCAGTACTTC.

The J gene is TRBJ2-1, the V gene TRBV5-4; 13 positions agree with TRBD2. The junction had 1 base not matched to a gene; V was cut back by 0 bases and J by 4 bases. Per germline, CDR1 SGHNT and CDR2 YYREEE (reference sequence). This CDR3 has 16 amino acids. Here the CDR3 reads CASSLGGLAGYNEQFF. The CDR3 bases are TGTGCCAGCAGCTTGGGGGGACTAGCGGGATACAATGAGCAGTTCTTC. The variable domain in full, with the rest retrieved from reference TRBV5-4 and TRBJ2-1, is ETGVTQSPTHLIKTRGQQVTLRCSSQSGHNTVSWYQQALGQGPQFIFQYYREEENGRGNFPPRFSGLQFPNYSSELNVNALELDDSALYLCASSLGGLAGYNEQFFGPGTRLTVL.

V and J are TRBV27 and TRBJ1-1; TRBD1 matches at 8 bases. Per the germline V gene, CDR1 is MNHEY and CDR2 is SMNVEV (reference sequence). This CDR3 spans 15 amino acids. With V trimmed by 6 bases and J by 11 bases, 17 bases remained unmatched. DNA of the CDR3: TGTGCCAGCAGACCCGCCGGCGCAGGGGGCGGCGGGGCTTTCTTT. This codes for CASRPAGAGGGGAFF.

V usage is TRBV7-9 and J usage is TRBJ2-7; TRBD1 agrees at 7 bases. V trimming: 6 bases; J trimming: 5 bases; junction bases outside the gene matches: 4. Germline V gene sequence: CDR1 SEHNR, CDR2 FQNEAQ (reference sequence). This CDR3 comprises 12 residues. The CDR3 region is CASSPTGDEQYF. CDR3 bases: TGTGCCAGCAGTCCAACAGGGGACGAGCAGTACTTC.

The J gene is TRBJ1-2, the V gene TRBV10-3; 8 nucleotides match TRBD1. The germline V gene encodes CDR1 ENHRY and CDR2 SYGVKD. Losses at the gene ends were 6 bases for V and 6 bases for J; bases not matched to a gene: 12. The CDR3 has 15 amino acids. The CDR3 loop reads CAISSTGDDDNGYTF. The CDR3 DNA follows: TGTGCCATCAGCTCGACAGGGGATGACGACAATGGCTACACCTTC.

This chain uses TRBV5-5 with TRBJ1-1; TRBD1 is a possible D gene (6 bases). V was shortened by 7 bases and J by 0 bases, with 19 bases between the two germline ends. Germline V gene lookup returns CDR1 SGHKS and CDR2 YYEKEE (reference sequence). This CDR3 has 16 amino acids. Here the CDR3 reads CASWGAWTAMNTEAFF. CDR3 bases: TGTGCCAGCTGGGGGGCCTGGACAGCAATGAACACTGAAGCTTTCTTT.

The J gene is TRBJ2-7, the V gene TRBV25-1, with a weak D call TRBD1 (5 bases). CDR1 MGHDK and CDR2 SYGVNS come from the germline V gene. This CDR3 has 14 amino acids. Trimming left V 2 bases short and J 1 base short, with 9 bases between. In DNA, the CDR3 is TGTGCCAGCAGTGAACAGGGTAAATCCTACGAGCAGTACGTC. It yields the protein CASSEQGKSYEQYV.

The V gene is TRBV4-2, the J gene TRBJ2-5; 8 bases fit TRBD1. The CDR3 consists of 17 residues. After removal of 0 bases from V and 5 bases from J, the junction contained 11 bases not matched to a gene. The germline V gene has CDR1 LGHNA and CDR2 YNFKEQ. CDR3 bases: TGTGCCAGCAGCCAAGACGGTGCAGGGGGCGGAGGGGAGACCCAGTACTTC. Translating gives CASSQDGAGGGGETQYF.

J is TRBJ1-1 and V is TRBV7-9; D is unclear. The CDR3 sequence is 15 residues long. V gave up 2 bases and J gave up 5 bases, with 15 bases separating them. In germline, CDR1 is SEHNR, CDR2 FQNEAQ (reference sequence). The CDR3 nucleotides are TGTGCCAGCAGCTTAAACGGTGTTGATGGAACTGAAGCTTTCTTT. Amino acid sequence: CASSLNGVDGTEAFF.

The genes are TRBV30 and TRBJ2-4; D tentatively reads TRBD1 or TRBD2 (5 bases each). The germline V and J ends were trimmed by 3 bases and 0 bases, with 18 bases remaining between them. The germline V gene encodes CDR1 GTSNPN and CDR2 SVGIG (reference sequence). CDR3 length: 17 residues. The CDR3: CAWSPPRDPLAKNIQYF. The CDR3 bases are TGTGCCTGGAGCCCACCCAGGGACCCCCTAGCCAAAAACATTCAGTACTTC.

The genes are TRBV7-3 and TRBJ2-5; TRBD2 aligns across 9 bases. This CDR3 has 15 residues. Losses at the gene ends were 2 bases for V and 4 bases for J; bases not matched to a gene: 5. Germline lookup yields CDR1 SGHTA and CDR2 FQGTGA. CDR3 nucleotide sequence: TGTGCCAGCAGCTTAGGCGGGAGGGAGGCAGAGACCCAGTACTTC. It specifies CASSLGGREAETQYF.

This chain uses TRBV6-1 with TRBJ1-3; D remains unclear. CDR1 and CDR2 from the germline V gene are MNHNS and SASEGT. V was trimmed by 4 bases and J by 3 bases, leaving 13 bases between them. CDR3 length: 15 amino acids. The chain's CDR3 is CASSGAQLIGNTIYF. The CDR3 DNA sequence: TGTGCCAGCAGTGGGGCACAGCTCATTGGAAACACCATATATTTT.

This chain links TRBV7-9 with TRBJ2-7, with 8 bases fitting TRBD1. CDR1 is SEHNR and CDR2 is FQNEAQ in the germline V gene (reference sequence). The CDR3 is 13 amino acids. Trimming cost V 5 bases and J 0 bases; bases outside gene matches: 0. This CDR3 reads CASSGQGSYEQYF. DNA for the CDR3: TGTGCCAGCAGCGGACAGGGCTCCTACGAGCAGTACTTC.

The chain joins TRBV19 to TRBJ2-2; 8 bases are shared with TRBD2. The CDR3 loop spans 20 amino acids. V lost 6 bases to trimming and J lost 1 base; unmatched junction nucleotides: 19. Germline V gene sequence: CDR1 LNHDA, CDR2 SQIVND (reference sequence). This chain's CDR3 is CASSPLGAGGRYRNTGELFF. The CDR3 nucleotides are TGTGCCAGTAGCCCTCTGGGGGCGGGAGGCCGCTACCGGAACACCGGGGAGCTGTTTTTT.

This clone showed up just a few times. The V and J genes are TRBV29-1 and TRBJ1-1; the D is unclear. Trimming pared 5 bases from V and 1 base from J, leaving 11 bases between. The CDR3 extends over 13 amino acids. Germline values: CDR1 SQVTM, CDR2 ANQGSEA. The chain's CDR3 is CSVSQMRNTEAFF. CDR3 sequence (DNA): TGCAGCGTTTCACAAATGAGGAACACTGAAGCTTTCTTT.